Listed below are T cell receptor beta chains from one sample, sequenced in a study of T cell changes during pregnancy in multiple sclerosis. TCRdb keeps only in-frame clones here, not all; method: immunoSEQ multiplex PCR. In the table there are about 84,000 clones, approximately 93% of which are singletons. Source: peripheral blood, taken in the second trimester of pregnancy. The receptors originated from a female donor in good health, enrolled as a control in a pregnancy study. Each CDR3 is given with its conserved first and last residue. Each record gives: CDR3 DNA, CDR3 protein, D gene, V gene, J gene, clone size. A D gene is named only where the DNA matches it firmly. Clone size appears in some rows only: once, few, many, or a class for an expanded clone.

TGTGCCAGCACCCCCGTCAGGGGCATCACTGAAGCTTTCTTT,CASTPVRGITEAFF,-,TRBV28,TRBJ1-1,-
TGCGCCAGCAGCCAAGTGGGCAGGGTACGGTCCTACAATGAGCAGTTCTTC,CASSQVGRVRSYNEQFF,-,TRBV4-1,TRBJ2-1,-
TGTGCCAGCAGCTTGGCGCGGCAAGAGACCCAGTACTTC,CASSLARQETQYF,-,TRBV5-4,TRBJ2-5,-
TGTGCCAGCAGTCAGGACAACAGAAACATTCAGTACTTC,CASSQDNRNIQYF,-,TRBV2,TRBJ2-4,-
TGTGCCAGCAGTTCGGGAGTGGCTAATGAGCAGTTCTTC,CASSSGVANEQFF,-,TRBV2,TRBJ2-1,-
TGCGCCAGCAGTGAGTCGAACAGGGGGGCCTACGAGCAGTACTTC,CASSESNRGAYEQYF,TRBD1,TRBV10-2,TRBJ2-7,-
TGTGCCAGCAGTTCCCCCCTTCTAGGGCTGTTTTTT,CASSSPLLGLFF,-,TRBV6-6,TRBJ2-2,-
TGTGCCAGCAGCCCTCAGACCGGGACTAGCGGCTCCTACGAGCAGTACTTC,CASSPQTGTSGSYEQYF,TRBD2,TRBV7-9,TRBJ2-7,-
TGTGCCAGCAGTTTCCCCGGGCAGGGGGTATGGTACGAGCAGTACTTC,CASSFPGQGVWYEQYF,TRBD1,TRBV28,TRBJ2-7,once
TGTGCCAGCAGCCGAAGCGGGAGCGAGGGAGAGACCCAGTACTTC,CASSRSGSEGETQYF,TRBD2,TRBV7-9,TRBJ2-5,-
TGTGCCATCAGTGATTATAAAGGGACTAGCGGGAGGACCCACTCTAGCACAGATACGCAGTATTTT,CAISDYKGTSGRTHSSTDTQYF,TRBD2,TRBV10-3,TRBJ2-3,once
TGTGCCATCAAGGGGACTAGCGGATCCTACGAGCAGTACTTC,CAIKGTSGSYEQYF,TRBD2,TRBV10-3,TRBJ2-7,-
TGTGCCAGCAGCCCACCGGGAGCCAACTACGAGCAGTACTTC,CASSPPGANYEQYF,-,TRBV7-8,TRBJ2-7,-
TGCGCCAGCAGCTTGCGCACGGGGGGGTCTAATGAAAAACTGTTTTTT,CASSLRTGGSNEKLFF,-,TRBV5-1,TRBJ1-4,-
TGTGCCAGCTCACCACCGGGTCTAGCGGGAGGGGTCAATGAGCAGTTCTTC,CASSPPGLAGGVNEQFF,TRBD2,TRBV18,TRBJ2-1,-
TGTGCCACCAGCCCTTTCCAGGGGGAGGCGATCGGGGAGCTGTTTTTT,CATSPFQGEAIGELFF,-,TRBV15,TRBJ2-2,-
TGTGCCAGCAGTAAACCGGGACAGGTCTATTACGAGCAGTACTTC,CASSKPGQVYYEQYF,TRBD1,TRBV28,TRBJ2-7,once
TGTGCCAGCAGCGTAGAGGCGGGGGTCTACGAGCAGTACTTC,CASSVEAGVYEQYF,TRBD2,TRBV9,TRBJ2-7,-
TGTGCCAGCAGCCAGCAAACAGGGGGAAGCAATCAGCCCCAGCATTTT,CASSQQTGGSNQPQHF,TRBD1,TRBV4-2,TRBJ1-5,-
TGTGCCAGCAGTTTAGGGGACACGCTTGAGTCAGATACGCAGTATTTT,CASSLGDTLESDTQYF,-,TRBV28,TRBJ2-3,-
TGTGCCATCAGTGATGGACTAGCGGGGACCACAGATACGCAGTATTTT,CAISDGLAGTTDTQYF,TRBD2,TRBV10-3,TRBJ2-3,-
TGTGCCAGCATGACAGGGGGAAACGAGCAGTACTTC,CASMTGGNEQYF,TRBD1,TRBV10-3,TRBJ2-7,-
TGTGCCAGCAGCGCCGCCCCGACAGGGTATATTTCAGATACGCAGTATTTT,CASSAAPTGYISDTQYF,TRBD1,TRBV5-4,TRBJ2-3,-
TGCGCCAGCAGCCCCCAGACAGGATATGCTGGCTACACCTTC,CASSPQTGYAGYTF,-,TRBV4-1,TRBJ1-2,-
TGTGCCAGTAAAGAGGTAGTAAGCAATCAGCCCCAGCATTTT,CASKEVVSNQPQHF,-,TRBV19,TRBJ1-5,-
TGCGCCAGCAGCCAATGGCTGGCGGGGAAGAACACCGGGGAGCTGTTTTTT,CASSQWLAGKNTGELFF,-,TRBV4-1,TRBJ2-2,-
TGTGCCAGCAGCCGCCAGGACAGGGACGGTAGGGAGCAGTACTTC,CASSRQDRDGREQYF,TRBD1,TRBV6-5,TRBJ2-7,-
TGTGCCAGCAATAGCGGGAGGGGGGCAGATACGCAGTATTTT,CASNSGRGADTQYF,TRBD2,TRBV6-1,TRBJ2-3,-
TGCGCCAGCAGAGCAGCTGCGGGAGGGTACAATGAGCAGTTCTTC,CASRAAAGGYNEQFF,TRBD2,TRBV5-1,TRBJ2-1,-
TGTGCCAGCAGCCAAATGACAGGGTCCTCCTACGAGCAGTACTTC,CASSQMTGSSYEQYF,TRBD1,TRBV7-2,TRBJ2-7,-
TGTGCCAGCAGTTTAAGTAGCGGGACCGCCTACGAGCAGTACTTC,CASSLSSGTAYEQYF,TRBD2,TRBV28,TRBJ2-7,once
TGTGCCAGCCGTTCTCCCGGGACAGGGGTTCAGCCCCAGCATTTT,CASRSPGTGVQPQHF,TRBD1,TRBV28,TRBJ1-5,-
TGTGCCAGCAGTTTTCTCGCGTCCAACACCGGGGAGCTGTTTTTT,CASSFLASNTGELFF,-,TRBV28,TRBJ2-2,-
TGTGCCAGCAGTCCTGCAGGGATCCCTTACGAGCAGTACTTC,CASSPAGIPYEQYF,-,TRBV28,TRBJ2-7,-
TGTGCCAGTAGTATAGCGGCGGGCATGAACACTGAAGCTTTCTTT,CASSIAAGMNTEAFF,-,TRBV19,TRBJ1-1,once
TGTGCCAGCTCACGGGACACAGGGGACGAGCAGTACTTC,CASSRDTGDEQYF,TRBD1,TRBV18,TRBJ2-7,once
TGTGCCACGTGGCTGGGGAGGGCCGGGGAGCAGTACTTC,CATWLGRAGEQYF,TRBD2,TRBV10-3,TRBJ2-7,-
TGTGCCAGCAGCCAAGCTGGAGCGAAGGACTATGGCTACACCTTC,CASSQAGAKDYGYTF,-,TRBV14,TRBJ1-2,-
TGTGCCGGTACGCAGCGGGAGGGGCTCGAGCAGTACTTC,CAGTQREGLEQYF,TRBD2,TRBV6-1,TRBJ2-7,-
TGTGCCAGCAGTCGCCGAGGCGAGACCCAGTACTTC,CASSRRGETQYF,-,TRBV27,TRBJ2-5,-
TGTGCCAGCAGGGCGACAGGGGGCTCGTACGAGCAGTACTTC,CASRATGGSYEQYF,TRBD1,TRBV2,TRBJ2-7,-
TGTGCCAGCAGCCCGAATGTGACTAGCTCCTCTAAGAGGGAGCAGTTCTTC,CASSPNVTSSSKREQFF,TRBD2,TRBV7-9,TRBJ2-1,-
TGTGCCAGCAGCAGGGCTAGCGGCTTCCAAGAGACCCAGTACTTC,CASSRASGFQETQYF,TRBD2,TRBV7-2,TRBJ2-5,-
TGTGCCAGCAGCTTAGTCGGAGAAAGCTCCTACGAGCAGTACTTC,CASSLVGESSYEQYF,-,TRBV7-9,TRBJ2-7,-
TGTGCTAGTGGTTTCCAGGGGGCGTCCACTGAAGCTTTCTTT,CASGFQGASTEAFF,TRBD1,TRBV12-5,TRBJ1-1,-
TGTGCCAGCAGTTTAGCAGGGGGGAACCAAGAGACCCAGTACTTC,CASSLAGGNQETQYF,-,TRBV27,TRBJ2-5,-
TGTGCCAGCAGTTCCGCACTAGAGTGGGAGACCCAGTACTTC,CASSSALEWETQYF,-,TRBV6-5,TRBJ2-5,-
TGTGCCAGCAGCTTAGTGGGACTAGCCGACTACAATGAGCAGTTCTTC,CASSLVGLADYNEQFF,TRBD2,TRBV11-2,TRBJ2-1,-
TGTGCCAGCAGCTTTGCAGGAGGTTACTATAATTCACCCCTCCACTTT,CASSFAGGYYNSPLHF,-,TRBV5-6,TRBJ1-6,once
TGTGCCAGCAGAGGGACAGGGGGCCCCTACGAGCAGTACTTC,CASRGTGGPYEQYF,TRBD1,TRBV6-5,TRBJ2-7,-
TGTGCCAGCAGTGAACCGCTCCTGACAGGGAGCTACTATGGCTACACCTTC,CASSEPLLTGSYYGYTF,TRBD1,TRBV2,TRBJ1-2,-
TGTGCCAGCAGTTCAGGGGACGGGAGGGTCACAGATACGCAGTATTTT,CASSSGDGRVTDTQYF,TRBD2,TRBV25-1,TRBJ2-3,-
TGTGCCAGCAGCCAAGACAGGGGAGTGAGCAATCAGCCCCAGCATTTT,CASSQDRGVSNQPQHF,TRBD1,TRBV7-2,TRBJ1-5,-
TGTGCCAGCAGTGACTCCGGGATGGGAGATACGCAGTATTTT,CASSDSGMGDTQYF,-,TRBV6-4,TRBJ2-3,-
TGTGCCAGCAGCCGCGGGCCCCTCGAGCAGTACTTC,CASSRGPLEQYF,-,TRBV5-6,TRBJ2-7,-
TGTGCCAGCAGCGAGGGACAGGGCACTGAAGCTTTCTTT,CASSEGQGTEAFF,TRBD1,TRBV9,TRBJ1-1,-
TGTGCTAGTGCCTATAGAGGGACTAGCGGAGAATCCAAAAACATTCAGTACTTC,CASAYRGTSGESKNIQYF,TRBD2,TRBV12-5,TRBJ2-4,-
TGTGCCAGCAGCCCTAGCGCGACAGGGGGCGACGACTATGGCTACACCTTC,CASSPSATGGDDYGYTF,TRBD1,TRBV7-9,TRBJ1-2,-
TGTGCCAGCAGCCCCCCTGGAGCCCTCTACGAGCAGTACTTC,CASSPPGALYEQYF,-,TRBV27,TRBJ2-7,-
TGTGCCAGCAGCTTAAGAAGCGTTCGCGAGCAGTACTTC,CASSLRSVREQYF,-,TRBV7-9,TRBJ2-7,once